Listed below are T cell receptor beta chains from one sample, sequenced in a study of cytomegalovirus exposure and HLA in healthy donors. Produced via immunoSEQ multiplex PCR; TCRdb's table is partial and in-frame only. The sample includes roughly 100,000 clones, around 86% of them seen just once. The material sequenced was PBMCs. The receptors here all came from a female donor in good health and CMV-seropositive. The CDR3 runs from the conserved cysteine through the conserved F or W. A D gene is named only where the DNA matches it firmly. A clone size is listed for some rows: how often the clone was seen (once, few, many), or a class if it is expanded.

TRBD1	17	TRBV19	TRBJ1-5	.	CASRRFGTGEKNQPQHF	TGTGCCAGTAGGCGATTCGGGACAGGGGAGAAGAATCAGCCCCAGCATTTT
TRBD1	13	TRBV7-3	TRBJ1-1	.	CASSRDRDTEAFF	TGTGCCAGCAGCCGGGACAGGGACACTGAAGCTTTCTTT
TRBD2	19	TRBV11-2	TRBJ2-1	.	CASSLRLAGGNLSYNEQFF	TGTGCCAGCAGCCTCCGACTAGCGGGGGGGAATCTCTCCTACAATGAGCAGTTCTTC
TRBD1	12	TRBV6-1	TRBJ1-2	.	CASSVGQGGYTF	TGTGCCAGCAGTGTAGGACAGGGTGGCTACACCTTC
.	15	TRBV6-5	TRBJ1-1	.	CASYFGWGDDTEAFF	TGTGCCAGCTACTTCGGTTGGGGCGACGACACTGAAGCTTTCTTT
TRBD1	20	TRBV4-1	TRBJ1-2	.	CASSQVRHWTGGHLDYGYTF	TGCGCCAGCAGCCAAGTGAGGCACTGGACAGGGGGACATCTTGACTATGGCTACACCTTC
TRBD1	16	TRBV6-5	TRBJ1-6	.	CASSYSSGTGSSPLHF	TGTGCCAGCAGTTACTCGTCTGGGACAGGGAGTTCACCCCTCCACTTT
TRBD2	16	TRBV5-1	TRBJ2-1	.	CASSLGGTSGIIEQFF	TGCGCCAGCAGCTTGGGAGGGACTAGCGGTATAATTGAGCAGTTCTTC
.	17	TRBV27	TRBJ1-5	.	CASSLSGQGGWYQPQHF	TGTGCCAGCAGTTTATCGGGGCAGGGTGGATGGTATCAGCCCCAGCATTTT
.	18	TRBV2	TRBJ2-1	.	CASSEALRGARILNEQFF	TGTGCCAGCAGTGAAGCGCTTCGTGGAGCCCGCATCCTCAATGAGCAGTTCTTC
.	13	TRBV28	TRBJ1-1	.	CASSPGQMTEAFF	TGTGCCAGCAGTCCAGGACAGATGACTGAAGCTTTCTTT
.	14	TRBV29-1	TRBJ1-1	.	CSGARLTPNTEAFF	TGCAGCGGGGCCCGCCTTACCCCCAACACTGAAGCTTTCTTT
TRBD1	15	TRBV6-5	TRBJ1-6	.	CASSYVAGGGSPLHF	TGTGCCAGCAGTTATGTAGCAGGGGGAGGTTCACCCCTCCACTTT
.	12	TRBV11-3	TRBJ1-1	.	CASSQGNTEAFF	TGTGCCAGCAGTCAGGGGAACACTGAAGCTTTCTTT
TRBD2	15	TRBV25-1	TRBJ2-2	.	CASSRRGENTGELFF	TGTGCCAGCAGTAGGCGGGGGGAAAACACCGGGGAGCTGTTTTTT
.	16	TRBV6-1	TRBJ2-1	.	CASSEMLWLVENEQFF	TGTGCCAGCAGTGAAATGCTTTGGCTAGTAGAAAATGAGCAGTTCTTC
TRBD2	19	TRBV27	TRBJ2-7	once	CASGPRWDRVTSGSSEQYF	TGTGCCAGCGGCCCCCGTTGGGACAGGGTAACTAGCGGGAGCAGCGAGCAGTACTTC
TRBD1	16	TRBV4-2	TRBJ1-4	.	CASSQTSGTGVEKLFF	TGTGCCAGCAGCCAAACATCCGGGACAGGGGTTGAAAAACTGTTTTTT
.	13	TRBV18	TRBJ2-5	.	CASSPSQGKTQYF	TGTGCCAGCTCACCATCGCAGGGGAAGACCCAGTACTTC
TRBD1	15	TRBV6-5	TRBJ2-5	.	CASSSLQGAGETQYF	TGTGCCAGCAGTTCACTGCAGGGGGCAGGGGAGACCCAGTACTTC
.	15	TRBV7-2	TRBJ2-2	.	CASSLSKEGRGELFF	TGTGCCAGCAGCTTAAGCAAGGAGGGCCGCGGGGAGCTGTTTTTT
TRBD1	15	TRBV2	TRBJ2-6	.	CASWTGRSGANVLTF	TGTGCCTCATGGACAGGGCGGAGTGGGGCCAACGTCCTGACTTTC
.	13	TRBV6-1	TRBJ1-5	.	CASSEAPHQPQHF	TGTGCCAGCAGTGAGGCCCCCCACCAGCCCCAGCATTTT
TRBD1	14	TRBV29-1	TRBJ1-1	few	CSVEGQGTNTEAFF	TGCAGCGTTGAAGGACAGGGTACCAACACTGAAGCTTTCTTT
TRBD1	15	TRBV27	TRBJ1-1	.	CASSFGGQGVTEAFF	TGTGCCAGCAGTTTCGGGGGACAGGGGGTCACTGAAGCTTTCTTT
TRBD1	13	TRBV6-5	TRBJ2-7	.	CASSQPTGAEQYF	TGTGCCAGCAGTCAACCGACAGGGGCCGAGCAGTACTTC
TRBD2	17	TRBV9	TRBJ2-5	.	CASSAPLGLAGGETQYF	TGTGCCAGCAGCGCGCCGTTAGGGCTAGCGGGGGGAGAGACCCAGTACTTC
.	15	TRBV6-1	TRBJ2-7	.	CASSEAGQGADEQYF	TGTGCCAGCAGTGAAGCTGGGCAAGGGGCGGACGAGCAGTACTTC
TRBD2	16	TRBV7-9	TRBJ2-3	.	CASSLGLAGRRDTQYF	TGTGCCAGCAGCTTAGGGCTAGCGGGGAGGAGGGATACGCAGTATTTT
.	14	TRBV9	TRBJ1-1	.	CASSVAGGDTEAFF	TGTGCCAGCAGCGTAGCTGGGGGGGACACTGAAGCTTTCTTT
TRBD1	14	TRBV2	TRBJ1-6	once	CASMRQGEGSPLHF	TGTGCCAGCATGAGACAGGGGGAAGGTTCACCCCTCCACTTT
.	14	TRBV6-1	TRBJ2-7	.	CASSEGWAIDEQYF	TGTGCCAGCAGTGAAGGTTGGGCAATCGACGAGCAGTACTTC
TRBD2	17	TRBV5-6	TRBJ2-2	.	CASSHPRVAGNTGELFF	TGTGCCAGCAGCCACCCCCGGGTAGCGGGCAACACCGGGGAGCTGTTTTTT
TRBD1	20	TRBV5-1	TRBJ2-6	.	CASSFPRTGNSLGGANVLTF	TGCGCCAGCAGCTTCCCCAGGACAGGGAATAGCCTTGGGGGGGCCAACGTCCTGACTTTC
TRBD1	14	TRBV28	TRBJ1-3	few	CASSWTGAGNTIYF	TGTGCCAGCAGTTGGACAGGGGCTGGAAACACCATATATTTT
TRBD2	16	TRBV4-2	TRBJ2-1	.	CASSQAQAGGYNEQFF	TGTGCCAGCAGCCAAGCCCAAGCGGGGGGGTACAATGAGCAGTTCTTC
.	15	TRBV7-9	TRBJ1-1	.	CASSSRRTPATEAFF	TGTGCCAGCAGCTCCAGGAGGACCCCGGCCACTGAAGCTTTCTTT
.	12	TRBV2	TRBJ1-5	.	CASSMPSQPQHF	TGTGCCAGCTCCATGCCCAGTCAGCCCCAGCATTTT
.	13	TRBV28	TRBJ1-1	.	CASRITGRTEAFF	TGTGCCAGCAGGATCACAGGGCGCACTGAAGCTTTCTTT
.	13	TRBV4-1	TRBJ2-7	.	CASSLDSSREQYF	TGCGCCAGCAGTCTGGACAGTTCACGGGAGCAGTACTTC
.	14	TRBV18	TRBJ1-4	.	CASSPLGADEKLFF	TGTGCCAGCTCACCACTGGGGGCGGACGAAAAACTGTTTTTT
.	14	TRBV2	TRBJ1-2	.	CASMGRVKNYGYTF	TGTGCCAGCATGGGCAGGGTAAAAAACTATGGCTACACCTTC
.	13	TRBV10-1	TRBJ1-3	.	CASSPQGVNTIYF	TGCGCCAGCAGCCCACAAGGAGTCAACACCATATATTTT
.	16	TRBV6-6	TRBJ1-5	.	CASSYSRIGVGQPQHF	TGTGCCAGCAGTTACTCGCGGATCGGGGTGGGGCAGCCCCAGCATTTT
TRBD2	16	TRBV6-6	TRBJ2-7	.	CASITTSDTRAYEQYF	TGTGCCAGCATTACGACTAGCGACACGAGGGCCTACGAGCAGTACTTC